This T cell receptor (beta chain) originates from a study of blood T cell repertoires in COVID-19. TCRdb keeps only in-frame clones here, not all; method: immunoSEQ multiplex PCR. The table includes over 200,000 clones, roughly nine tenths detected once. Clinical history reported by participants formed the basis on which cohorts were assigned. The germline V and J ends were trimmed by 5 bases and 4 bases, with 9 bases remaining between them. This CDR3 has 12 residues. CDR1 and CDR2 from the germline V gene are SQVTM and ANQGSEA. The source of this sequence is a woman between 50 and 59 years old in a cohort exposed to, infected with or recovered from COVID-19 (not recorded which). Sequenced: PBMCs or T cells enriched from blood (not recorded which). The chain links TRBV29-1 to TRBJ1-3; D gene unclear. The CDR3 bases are TGCAGCGTTACGACCGGGGGAAACACCATATATTTT. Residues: CSVTTGGNTIYF. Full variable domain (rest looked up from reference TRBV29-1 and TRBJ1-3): SAVISQKPSRDICQRGTSLTIQCQVDSQVTMMFWYRQQPGQSLTLIATANQGSEATYESGFVIDKFPISRPNLTFSTLTVSNMSPEDSSIYLCSVTTGGNTIYFGEGSWLTVV.